A single sample is the source of the 19 T cell receptor beta chains below, sequenced in a study of long-term antiretroviral therapy in people with HIV. It was version v3.0 of the immunoSEQ assay that was run at survey level. Measured with immunoSEQ multiplex PCR; TCRdb has only the in-frame clones, and not every one. The data show some 13,000 clones, with around three quarters seen just once and approximately 14% held by the top ten. The sample in question was unsorted PBMCs, obtained 3.2 years before starting antiretroviral therapy. These receptors came from a man in his forties or fifties with HIV.

CDR3 nucleotide sequence: TGTGCCAGCAGCCCACGACAGGGGGCAGTTGAAGCTTTCTTT. This gives the protein CASSPRQGAVEAFF. V gene TRBV14 combines with J gene TRBJ1-1, with TRBD1 identical over 10 bases. V was clipped by 4 bases and J by 7 bases; unmatched bases: 6. From germline, CDR1 is SGHDN and CDR2 FVKESK. CDR3 length: 14 amino acids.

The chain employs TRBV6-5 and TRBJ2-7, with D perhaps matching TRBD2 (5 bases). Germline loops: CDR1 MNHEY, CDR2 SVGAGI. The CDR3 spans 14 residues. V gave up 8 bases and J gave up 2 bases, with 16 bases separating them. In nucleotides, the CDR3 is TGTGCCAGCGGCCGCCGTGACGGGGCCTACGAGCAGTACTTC. It is translated as CASGRRDGAYEQYF.

V and J are TRBV2 and TRBJ2-6; D unresolved. Trimming removed 3 bases at V and 0 bases at J, with 9 bases between. CDR1 and CDR2 from the germline V gene are SNHLY and FYNNEI. The CDR3 spans 16 residues. The CDR3 loop is CASSEPGFSGANVLTF. CDR3 bases: TGTGCCAGCAGTGAGCCCGGGTTCTCTGGGGCCAACGTCCTGACTTTC.

The chain links TRBV18 to TRBJ2-7, with 8 bases identical to TRBD2. V was clipped by 3 bases and J by 4 bases; unmatched bases: 8. The germline gives CDR1 KGHSH, CDR2 LQKENI. This CDR3 comprises 15 residues. The DNA for the CDR3 is TGTGCCAGCTCACCGAAGAGCGGGAGCGAGTACGAGCAGTACTTC. Translation: CASSPKSGSEYEQYF.

V and J are TRBV27 and TRBJ1-2, with 8 nucleotides matching TRBD1. CDR3 length: 15 amino acids. Trimming at V came to 8 bases and at J to 8 bases, leaving 16 bases not matched to a gene. Germline CDR1 is MNHEY and CDR2 is SMNVEV (reference sequence). The chain's CDR3 is CASRKAGQADRGYTF. The CDR3, as DNA: TGTGCCAGCCGCAAAGCGGGACAGGCAGATCGGGGCTACACCTTC.

The V call is TRBV4-1, the J call TRBJ1-2; TRBD1 is a possible D gene (6 bases). Per the germline V gene, CDR1 is MGHRA and CDR2 is YSYEKL. CDR3 length: 14 amino acids. The V end was cut by 4 bases, the J end by 6 bases, with 15 bases between. CDR3 coding DNA: TGCGCCAGCAGCCGAGTTGTGGCAGGGGATGGCTACACCTTC. Amino acids: CASSRVVAGDGYTF.

The CDR3 here is CASSQGLAGNYGYTF. For the CDR3, the DNA is TGCGCCAGCAGCCAAGGACTAGCAGGGAACTATGGCTACACCTTC. V gene TRBV4-1 combines with J gene TRBJ1-2, with D tentatively TRBD1 (5 bases). Deletions cut 1 base from V and 2 bases from J, with 11 bases between. The germline V gene has CDR1 MGHRA and CDR2 YSYEKL. The CDR3 has 15 amino acids.

DNA for the CDR3: TGCGCCAGCAGCGGAACGGAGTCGGGAGGCTATGGCTACACCTTC. Its translation: CASSGTESGGYGYTF. This sequence joins TRBV5-1 and TRBJ1-2, with D hard to call. Deletions cut 4 bases from V and 4 bases from J, with 17 bases between. This CDR3 spans 15 amino acids. Germline V CDR1 and CDR2: SGHRS, YFSETQ.

CDR3 region: CSVGTGLTDTQYF. The CDR3 region has the DNA TGCAGCGTTGGGACAGGGCTCACAGATACGCAGTATTTT. The J gene is TRBJ2-3, the V gene TRBV29-1; 8 bases align to TRBD1. Trimming took 4 bases from V and 2 from J; bases not matched to a gene: 2. CDR3 length: 13 amino acids. Germline V gene sequence: CDR1 SQVTM, CDR2 ANQGSEA.

The chain links TRBV7-2 to TRBJ1-2; D is unclear. The CDR3 sequence is 12 residues long. The V end lost 2 bases, the J end lost 5 bases, and 6 bases lay between the germline ends. From germline, CDR1 is SGHTA and CDR2 FQGNSA. CDR3 sequence reads: CASSLMAYGYTF. The CDR3 DNA reads as TGTGCCAGCAGCTTAATGGCTTATGGCTACACCTTC.

The chain couples TRBV10-2 to TRBJ1-1; TRBD1 agrees at 7 bases. CDR1 and CDR2 (germline): WSHSY, SAAADI. Trimming at V came to 3 bases and at J to 0 bases, leaving 10 bases not matched to a gene. There are 17 residues in the CDR3. DNA of the CDR3: TGCGCCAGCAGTGATAGGGTAGGGGGCAGGGTGAACACTGAAGCTTTCTTT. As protein: CASSDRVGGRVNTEAFF.

The chain uses TRBV19 and TRBJ1-1, with D tentatively TRBD1 (5 bases). The CDR3 runs 12 residues. V shed 2 bases and J shed 4 bases, with 5 bases lying between them. From germline, CDR1 is LNHDA and CDR2 SQIVND (reference sequence). The CDR3 coding sequence is TGTGCCAGTAGTATACAGGGCACTGAAGCTTTCTTT. Encoded protein: CASSIQGTEAFF.

The sample holds a few counts of this clone. The rearrangement joins TRBV19 to TRBJ1-5, with D perhaps TRBD1 (5 bases). Per germline, CDR1 LNHDA and CDR2 SQIVND (reference sequence). The CDR3 extends over 17 amino acids. Between the trimmed V and J ends, which lost 5 bases and 7 bases, there was a span of 24 bases. The CDR3 is CASSRLTVGGTDQPQHF. DNA for the CDR3: TGTGCCAGTAGTCGACTCACGGTCGGGGGGACGGACCAGCCCCAGCATTTT.

The CDR3 nucleotides are TGTGCCAGCAGTCCCCACCCCAGGGAAACAGGCGACGAGCAGTACTTC. Translated: CASSPHPRETGDEQYF. The rearrangement joins TRBV7-6 to TRBJ2-7; D possibly corresponds to TRBD1 (5 bases). The V gene lost 6 bases and the J gene lost 5 bases, with 23 bases spanning the gap. Germline CDR1 SGHVS, CDR2 FNYEAQ. The CDR3 is 16 amino acids.

The chain recombines TRBV7-9 with TRBJ2-7; tentatively, D is TRBD2 (7 bases). Trimming stripped 5 bases from V and 4 bases from J, with 18 bases between. Germline CDR1 is SEHNR and CDR2 is FQNEAQ (reference sequence). The CDR3 extends over 15 amino acids. The CDR3, as DNA: TGTGCCAGCAGCCCGACGGGGGGCGCGTTTTACGAGCAGTACTTC. Its protein product is CASSPTGGAFYEQYF.

This chain joins TRBV19 and TRBJ2-6; D not resolved. V shed 1 base and J shed 4 bases, with 14 bases lying between them. The CDR3 totals 17 residues. Germline CDR1 is LNHDA and CDR2 is SQIVND (reference sequence). CDR3 nucleotides: TGTGCCAGTAGTATAGTACGTTCAGACCCAGGGGCCAACGTCCTGACTTTC. It is translated as CASSIVRSDPGANVLTF. Complete variable domain (other parts from reference TRBV19 and TRBJ2-6): DGGITQSPKYLFRKEGQNVTLSCEQNLNHDAMYWYRQDPGQGLRLIYYSQIVNDFQKGDIAEGYSVSREKKESFPLTVTSAQKNPTAFYLCASSIVRSDPGANVLTFGAGSRLTVL.

This clone was detected only once. The chain is built from TRBV10-1 and TRBJ1-5, with 9 bases fitting TRBD1. This CDR3 is built from 13 residues. The V gene end was trimmed by 6 bases and the J gene end by 4 bases; junction bases not matched to a gene: 1. Germline loops: CDR1 WNHNN, CDR2 SYGVQD (reference sequence). CDR3 DNA sequence: TGCGCCAGCAGCGGGACAGGGAATCAGCCCCAGCATTTT. Its protein is CASSGTGNQPQHF.

J is TRBJ2-3 and V is TRBV20-1; D gene unclear. Per the germline V gene, CDR1 is DFQATT and CDR2 is SNEGSKA (reference sequence). V was shortened by 3 bases and J by 6 bases, with 4 bases between the two germline ends. CDR3 length equals 10 residues. CDR3 loop: CSASYDTQYF. CDR3 bases: TGCAGTGCTAGTTATGATACGCAGTATTTT.

The chain carries TRBV25-1 and TRBJ1-5; no firm D call. Germline CDR1 is MGHDK and CDR2 is SYGVNS. Deletions cut 4 bases from V and 7 bases from J, with 11 bases between. The length of the CDR3 is 13 residues. Here the CDR3 DNA reads TGTGCCAGCAGTGGTCCGGGAAACCAGCCCCAGCATTTT. This sequence encodes CASSGPGNQPQHF.